The rows below give T cell receptor beta chains drawn from one sample of a study of CD8+CD57+ T cells in acquired aplastic anemia. MiXCR, run by TCRdb on the reads, gives a single entry per CDR3 protein. The data contain more than 150,000 distinct CDR3 sequences, about 47% of them singletons. Sequences were obtained from sorted CD4+, CD8+, or CD8+CD57+ T cells (not recorded which) from PBMCs. The receptors come from a human donor in good health. The CDR3 runs from the conserved cysteine through the conserved F or W. The D gene is left open where the match is weak. Clone sizes are given selectively: once, few, many, or a class where the clone is expanded.

d_call	j_call	v_call	clone_size	cdr3_aa	cdr3_nt
.	TRBJ2-7	TRBV5-1	many	CASSRDPSSYEQYF	TGCGCCAGCAGCCGGGACCCAAGCTCCTACGAGCAGTACTTC
TRBD2	TRBJ2-1	TRBV12-3/TRBV12-4	many	CASSSFVLAGVYNEQFF	TGTGCCAGCAGCTCGTTTGTTCTGGCGGGGGTATACAATGAGCAGTTCTTC
TRBD1	TRBJ2-7	TRBV10-3	.	CAISEGQGGEQYF	TGTGCCATCAGCGAGGGACAGGGGGGCGAGCAGTACTTC
.	TRBJ2-1	TRBV11-2	.	CASSLDYQTNVQFF	TGTGCCAGCAGCTTAGACTACCAAACCAATGTGCAGTTCTTC
.	TRBJ1-1	TRBV12-3/TRBV12-4	once	CASSSTEGHTDTEAFF	TGTGCCAGCAGTTCCACCGAGGGACATACGGACACTGAAGCTTTCTTT
.	TRBJ2-2	TRBV10-3	few	CASSQTGNTGELFF	TGTGCCAGCAGCCAGACAGGGAACACCGGGGAGCTGTTTTTT
TRBD2	TRBJ2-2	TRBV6-1	.	CASSGTSGANTGELFF	TGTGCCAGCAGTGGGACTAGCGGCGCGAACACCGGGGAGCTGTTTTTT
.	TRBJ2-1	TRBV7-3	.	CASSSILGLAPYNEQFF	TGCGCCAGCAGCTCAATCTTGGGGCTAGCGCCCTACAATGAGCAGTTCTTC
TRBD1	TRBJ1-5	TRBV2	many	CASSQGARNQPQHF	TGTGCCAGCAGCCAGGGGGCGCGGAATCAGCCCCAGCATTTT
TRBD2	TRBJ2-2	TRBV20-1	many	CSARDPGASGTGELFF	TGCAGTGCTAGAGATCCGGGGGCTAGCGGGACCGGGGAGCTGTTTTTT
.	TRBJ1-5	TRBV19	many	CASSMRRQPASNQPQHF	TGTGCCAGTAGTATGAGGCGACAGCCAGCAAGCAATCAGCCCCAGCATTTT
TRBD1	TRBJ2-2	TRBV24-1	few	CATSDQTQGRSGELFF	TGTGCCACCAGTGACCAGACACAGGGGAGATCCGGGGAGCTGTTTTTT
TRBD2	TRBJ2-7	TRBV6-2/TRBV6-3	many	CASSYLAGGYEQYF	TGTGCCAGCAGTTATTTGGCGGGGGGCTACGAGCAGTACTTC
TRBD1	TRBJ2-5	TRBV24-1	once	CATSDKTGESGQETQYF	TGTGCCACCAGTGATAAGACAGGGGAGTCGGGGCAAGAGACCCAGTACTTC
.	TRBJ2-1	TRBV2	many	CASSQAGVYEQFF	TGTGCCAGCAGTCAAGCAGGAGTCTATGAGCAGTTCTTC
.	TRBJ1-4	TRBV10-3	.	CATWEGEKLFF	TGTGCCACCTGGGAGGGGGAAAAACTGTTTTTT
TRBD1	TRBJ2-7	TRBV7-9	many	CASSLVGTGVYEQYF	TGTGCCAGCAGCTTAGTTGGGACAGGAGTATACGAGCAGTACTTC
TRBD1	TRBJ1-2	TRBV2	few	CASRDRGYGYTF	TGTGCCAGCAGGGACAGGGGCTATGGCTACACCTTC
TRBD1	TRBJ2-7	TRBV7-9	many	CASSLGTASYEQYF	TGTGCCAGCAGTCTCGGGACAGCCTCCTACGAGCAGTACTTC
TRBD2	TRBJ2-5	TRBV11-3	.	CASSLAPSGGQETQYF	TGTGCCAGCAGCTTGGCCCCTAGCGGGGGACAAGAGACCCAGTACTTC
TRBD1	TRBJ2-4	TRBV6-4	.	CASSDSGTGAKNIQYF	TGTGCCAGCAGTGACTCCGGGACAGGAGCCAAAAACATTCAGTACTTC
TRBD2	TRBJ2-7	TRBV7-3	.	CASSLVAGGGGEQYF	TGTGCCAGCAGCTTAGTAGCGGGAGGGGGAGGCGAGCAGTACTTC
.	TRBJ1-1	TRBV19	.	CASTPDGNTEAFF	TGTGCCAGTACTCCGGACGGGAACACTGAAGCTTTCTTT
.	TRBJ2-5	TRBV20-1	.	CSALPKETQYF	TGCAGTGCTCTACCTAAAGAGACCCAGTACTTC
.	TRBJ2-5	TRBV20-1	many	CSARGGVGDQETQYF	TGCAGTGCTAGAGGGGGCGTAGGAGATCAAGAGACCCAGTACTTC
.	TRBJ2-1	TRBV29-1	.	CSVENGATAKQPNEQFF	TGCAGCGTCGAGAACGGGGCCACCGCTAAACAGCCTAATGAGCAGTTCTTC